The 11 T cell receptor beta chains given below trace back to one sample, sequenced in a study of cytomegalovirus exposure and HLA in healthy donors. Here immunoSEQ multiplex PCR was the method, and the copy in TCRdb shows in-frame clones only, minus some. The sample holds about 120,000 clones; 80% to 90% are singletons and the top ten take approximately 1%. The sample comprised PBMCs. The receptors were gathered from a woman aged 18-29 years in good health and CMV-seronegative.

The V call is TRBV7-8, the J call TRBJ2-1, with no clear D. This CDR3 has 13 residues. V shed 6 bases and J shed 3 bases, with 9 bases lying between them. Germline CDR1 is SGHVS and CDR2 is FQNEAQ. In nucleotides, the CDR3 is TGTGCCAGCAGAGCGATGCTCTACAATGAGCAGTTCTTC. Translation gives CASRAMLYNEQFF.

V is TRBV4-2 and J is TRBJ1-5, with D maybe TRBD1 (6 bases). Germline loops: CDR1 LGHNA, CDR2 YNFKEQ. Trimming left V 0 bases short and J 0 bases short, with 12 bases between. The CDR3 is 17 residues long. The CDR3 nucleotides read TGTGCCAGCAGCCAAGACATACGGGGGGCTAGCAATCAGCCCCAGCATTTT. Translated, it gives CASSQDIRGASNQPQHF.

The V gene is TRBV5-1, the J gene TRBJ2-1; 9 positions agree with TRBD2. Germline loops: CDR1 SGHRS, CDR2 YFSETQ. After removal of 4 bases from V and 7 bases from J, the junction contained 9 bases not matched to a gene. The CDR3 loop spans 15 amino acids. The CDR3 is CASSPLAGDWNEQFF. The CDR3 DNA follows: TGCGCCAGCAGCCCTTTAGCGGGAGATTGGAATGAGCAGTTCTTC. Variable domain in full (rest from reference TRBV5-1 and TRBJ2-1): KAGVTQTPRYLIKTRGQQVTLSCSPISGHRSVSWYQQTPGQGLQFLFEYFSETQRNKGNFPGRFSGRQFSNSRSEMNVSTLELGDSALYLCASSPLAGDWNEQFFGPGTRLTVL.

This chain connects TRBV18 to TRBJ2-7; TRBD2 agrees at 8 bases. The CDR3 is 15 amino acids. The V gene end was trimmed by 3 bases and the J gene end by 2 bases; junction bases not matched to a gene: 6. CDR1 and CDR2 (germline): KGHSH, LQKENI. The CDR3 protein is CASSPSGTSAYEQYF. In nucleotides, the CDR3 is TGTGCCAGCTCACCGTCCGGGACTAGTGCCTACGAGCAGTACTTC.

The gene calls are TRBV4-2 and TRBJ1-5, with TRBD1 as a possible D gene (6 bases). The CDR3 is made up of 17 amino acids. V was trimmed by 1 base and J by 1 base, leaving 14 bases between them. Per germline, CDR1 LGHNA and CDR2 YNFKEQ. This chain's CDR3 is CASSQGTALGSNQPQHF. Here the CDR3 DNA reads TGTGCCAGCAGCCAAGGGACAGCCCTTGGCAGCAATCAGCCCCAGCATTTT.

CDR3: CAWTPGQGQGYTF. The CDR3 DNA sequence: TGTGCCTGGACCCCGGGACAGGGTCAGGGCTACACCTTC. The chain couples TRBV30 to TRBJ1-2; 9 nucleotides line up with TRBD1. CDR3 length: 13 residues. V gave up 4 bases and J gave up 8 bases; unmatched junction bases: 8. Germline CDR1 GTSNPN, CDR2 SVGIG (reference sequence).

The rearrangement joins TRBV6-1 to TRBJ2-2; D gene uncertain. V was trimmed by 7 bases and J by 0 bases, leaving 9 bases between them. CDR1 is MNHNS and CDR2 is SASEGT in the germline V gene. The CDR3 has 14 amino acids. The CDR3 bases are TGTGCCAGCACCGCTATATCGAACACCGGGGAGCTGTTTTTT. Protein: CASTAISNTGELFF.

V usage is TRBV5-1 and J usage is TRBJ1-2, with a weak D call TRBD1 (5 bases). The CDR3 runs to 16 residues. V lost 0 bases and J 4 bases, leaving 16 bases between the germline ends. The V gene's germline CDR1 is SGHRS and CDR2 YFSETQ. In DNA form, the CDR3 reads TGCGCCAGCAGCTTGGGGCCTGGACACCCCGGCTATGGCTACACCTTC. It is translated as CASSLGPGHPGYGYTF.

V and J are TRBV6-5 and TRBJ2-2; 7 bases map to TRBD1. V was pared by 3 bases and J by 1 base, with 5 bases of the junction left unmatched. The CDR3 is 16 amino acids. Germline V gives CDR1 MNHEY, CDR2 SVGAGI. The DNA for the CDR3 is TGTGCCAGCAGTTATATGGGACAGATGAACACCGGGGAGCTGTTTTTT. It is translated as CASSYMGQMNTGELFF.

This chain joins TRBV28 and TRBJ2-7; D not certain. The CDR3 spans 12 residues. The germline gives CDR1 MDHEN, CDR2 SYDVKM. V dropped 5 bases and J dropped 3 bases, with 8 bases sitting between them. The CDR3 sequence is CASSATDYEQYV. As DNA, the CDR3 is TGTGCCAGCAGTGCCACCGACTACGAGCAGTACGTC.

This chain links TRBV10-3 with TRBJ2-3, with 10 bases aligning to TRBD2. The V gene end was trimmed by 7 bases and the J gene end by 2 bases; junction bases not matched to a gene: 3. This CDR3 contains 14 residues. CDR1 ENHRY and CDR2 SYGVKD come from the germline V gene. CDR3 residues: CAIKSGGDTDTQYF. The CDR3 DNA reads TGTGCCATCAAAAGCGGGGGGGACACAGATACGCAGTATTTT.